The present entry profiles one T cell receptor beta chain with its context. Antigen unknown. One entry per CDR3 protein results from TCRdb running MiXCR on the 5' RACE reads. Of 250,000 to 350,000 distinct CDR3 sequences listed, around 15% are singletons. This entry is derived from a study of T-cell memory formation after mild COVID-19. Germline CDR1 reads SGDLS; CDR2 reads YYNGEE. Germline trimming cut 0 bases from V and 1 base from J; bases unmatched to any gene: 6. The CDR3 runs 16 residues. Study findings and constraints: Later expanders leaned CD4+, whereas day 15 to 85 contracting clones were balanced CD4/CD8.

The TCR was taken from a man younger than 35 who had mild COVID-19 (a few samples of this study predate the infection). Cell type and time point are not known. Sequenced input: PBMCs or a T cell subset sorted from them (not recorded which). This chain connects TRBV9 to TRBJ1-2; 7 bases match TRBD1. The DNA for the CDR3 is TGTGCCAGCAGCGTAGCTACGCCAGGGGGTAACTATGGCTACACCTTC. Its protein is CASSVATPGGNYGYTF.